Presented here are 31 T cell receptor beta chains from one specimen sequenced in a study of T cell responses to AZD1222 COVID-19 vaccine (dated by TCRdb to about 2021). The label giving this sample's time point can be read as: baseline before first vaccination. The library was built by means of the immunoSEQ multiplex PCR assay. Entries here come from immuneACCESS through TCRdb and include only in-frame sequences with V and J called. Some clones fail to appear in such tables; in the studies checked, an unresolved V gene covers under half of the shortfall, and the cause of the remainder is unknown. The sample profile shows about 140,000 clones; 85% to 90% of them were found once. Of the sample, 1.9% falls within the top ten clones. The source was peripheral blood, collected on day 0 of AZD1222 vaccination. Receptor source: an adult in good health.

The genes are TRBV4-2 and TRBJ1-1; 10 bases line up with TRBD1. V was clipped by 3 bases and J by 4 bases; unmatched bases: 5. The CDR3 contains 15 residues. Per germline, CDR1 LGHNA and CDR2 YNFKEQ. The CDR3 region has the DNA TGTGCCAGCAGCCAGGGACAGGGGATAGGCACTGAAGCTTTCTTT. This translates into CASSQGQGIGTEAFF.

The gene calls are TRBV24-1 and TRBJ1-1; D unresolved. Germline-derived CDR1 and CDR2 are KGHDR and SFDVKD. The CDR3 has 14 residues. V was pared by 3 bases and J by 1 base, with 8 bases between. The DNA of the CDR3 is TGTGCCACCAGTGATCCCCGATCGAACACTGAAGCTTTCTTT. It encodes CATSDPRSNTEAFF.

This clone was seen a handful of times. This rearrangement joins TRBV7-8 to TRBJ2-2; no firm D call. Germline assignment: CDR1 SGHVS and CDR2 FQNEAQ. Deletions cut 5 bases from V and 4 bases from J, with 2 bases between. CDR3 length: 11 amino acids. The CDR3 region has the DNA TGTGCCAGCAGCATCACCGGGGAGCTGTTTTTT. Translated: CASSITGELFF.

The chain links TRBV27 to TRBJ1-6; 10 positions match TRBD1. The CDR3 totals 15 residues. Germline V gene data show CDR1 as MNHEY and CDR2 as SMNVEV (reference sequence). Trimming cost V 2 bases and J 9 bases; bases outside gene matches: 4. CDR3 residues: CASSLAGQGSSPLHF. The CDR3 region has the DNA TGTGCCAGCAGTTTAGCGGGACAGGGGAGTTCACCCCTCCACTTT.

J is TRBJ1-4 and V is TRBV19; TRBD1 is a possible D gene (6 bases). The CDR3 length is 17 residues. Between the trimmed V and J ends, which lost 6 bases and 4 bases, there was a span of 21 bases. Germline values: CDR1 LNHDA, CDR2 SQIVND (reference sequence). CDR3 DNA: TGTGCCAGTAGAACAATAGGACAGATCTTCAATAATGAAAAACTGTTTTTT. This translates into CASRTIGQIFNNEKLFF.

J is TRBJ2-2 and V is TRBV6-5; possibly TRBD2 for D (5 bases). This CDR3 has 13 residues. Deletions cut 6 bases from V and 7 bases from J, with 12 bases between. CDR1 is MNHEY, CDR2 SVGAGI, per germline. CDR3 sequence (DNA): TGTGCCAGCAGCCTCGCACGGGGCGGGGAGCTGTTTTTT. This gives the protein CASSLARGGELFF.

The rearrangement links TRBV30 to TRBJ1-6, with 7 nucleotides matching TRBD1. The trim removed 5 bases at V and 8 bases at J, leaving 6 bases unmatched. CDR1 and CDR2 (germline): GTSNPN, SVGIG (reference sequence). The CDR3 totals 13 residues. For the CDR3, the DNA is TGTGCCTGGTTACAGGGGAGGGATTCACCCCTCCACTTT. Residues: CAWLQGRDSPLHF.

The chain combines TRBV7-9 with TRBJ1-6; no clear D. CDR3 size: 16 residues. CDR1 is SEHNR and CDR2 is FQNEAQ in the germline V gene (reference sequence). Trimming stripped 2 bases from V and 7 bases from J, with 15 bases between. The CDR3 loop is CASSLTTTSRNSPLHF. The CDR3 nucleotides read TGTGCCAGCAGCTTAACCACAACAAGTCGAAATTCACCCCTCCACTTT. The full variable domain, with the rest looked up from reference TRBV7-9 and TRBJ1-6, is DTGVSQNPRHKITKRGQNVTFRCDPISEHNRLYWYRQTLGQGPEFLTYFQNEAQLEKSRLLSDRFSAERPKGSFSTLEIQRTEQGDSAMYLCASSLTTTSRNSPLHFGNGTRLTVT.

This clone was observed a single time. The chain employs TRBV19 and TRBJ1-1; no clear D. The ends were cut back, 3 bases at V and 5 bases at J, with 10 bases in the middle. Germline V CDR1 and CDR2: LNHDA, SQIVND (reference sequence). The CDR3 runs to 13 residues. The CDR3 DNA sequence: TGTGCCAGTAGTATGGTAGAGCGGACTGAAGCTTTCTTT. Residues: CASSMVERTEAFF.

The J gene is TRBJ1-6, the V gene TRBV2, with 7 nucleotides matching TRBD1. J gave up 8 bases and V 5 bases, and 12 bases lay outside the gene matches. The CDR3 is made up of 16 amino acids. CDR1 and CDR2 (germline): SNHLY, FYNNEI. CDR3 sequence: CASSLQGNRVDSPLHF. CDR3 sequence (DNA): TGTGCCAGCAGTCTACAGGGGAACCGGGTGGATTCACCCCTCCACTTT.

V gene TRBV19 combines with J gene TRBJ1-1; 8 nucleotides align to TRBD1. Germline V lookup: CDR1 LNHDA, CDR2 SQIVND (reference sequence). This CDR3 has 14 residues. J was trimmed by 5 bases and V by 1 base; bases with no gene match: 3. CDR3 in amino acids: CASSIVQGATEAFF. CDR3 DNA sequence: TGTGCCAGTAGTATAGTCCAGGGGGCAACTGAAGCTTTCTTT.

V and J are TRBV9 and TRBJ1-3; weak D call: TRBD1 (6 bases). Trimming pared 3 bases from V and 2 bases from J, leaving 12 bases between. The germline gives CDR1 SGDLS, CDR2 YYNGEE. The CDR3 consists of 15 residues. The DNA for the CDR3 is TGTGCCAGCAGCGATACAGGGTTTGCTGGAAACACCATATATTTT. It specifies CASSDTGFAGNTIYF.

This chain connects TRBV3-1 (or the pseudogene TRBV3-2) to TRBJ1-1; no clear D gene. The CDR3 runs to 14 residues. From germline, CDR1 is LGHDT and CDR2 YNNKEL (reference sequence). Between the trimmed V and J ends, which lost 0 bases and 0 bases, there was a span of 5 bases. In DNA form, the CDR3 reads TGTGCCAGCAGCCAAGATCCGGTGAACACTGAAGCTTTCTTT. The encoded protein is CASSQDPVNTEAFF.

The V and J genes are TRBV5-1 and TRBJ1-5; D remains ambiguous. The germline gives CDR1 SGHRS, CDR2 YFSETQ. V gave up 7 bases and J gave up 3 bases, with 11 bases separating them. The CDR3 extends over 13 amino acids. For the CDR3, the DNA is TGCGCCAGCGCGGCGGAGTACAATCAGCCCCAGCATTTT. Translating it yields CASAAEYNQPQHF.

The table lists this clone with a few counts. This chain joins TRBV28 and TRBJ1-3; D gene unclear. Germline loops: CDR1 MDHEN, CDR2 SYDVKM. This CDR3 comprises 16 residues. Deletions cut 6 bases from V and 0 bases from J, with 15 bases between. The CDR3 spells CASRLTRWFSGNTIYF. The CDR3 bases are TGTGCCAGCAGGCTAACTAGATGGTTCTCTGGAAACACCATATATTTT.

This clone was counted a few times. The J gene is TRBJ2-7, the V gene TRBV5-1; 9 bases fit TRBD1. V lost 4 bases to trimming and J lost 0 bases; unmatched junction nucleotides: 5. Germline-derived CDR1 and CDR2 are SGHRS and YFSETQ. The CDR3 length is 15 residues. The CDR3 is CASSPRTGDSYEQYF. The CDR3, as DNA: TGCGCCAGCAGCCCGAGGACAGGGGACTCCTACGAGCAGTACTTC.

V usage is TRBV9 and J usage is TRBJ2-3; D is unclear. V gave up 0 bases and J gave up 2 bases, with 10 bases separating them. CDR1 is SGDLS, CDR2 YYNGEE, per germline. The CDR3 contains 15 residues. In DNA, the CDR3 is TGTGCCAGCAGCGTAGGCCTTCCCATCACAGATACGCAGTATTTT. It encodes CASSVGLPITDTQYF.

The chain is built from TRBV29-1 and TRBJ1-1; possible D gene TRBD1, 5 bases. The CDR3 spans 13 residues. CDR1 SQVTM and CDR2 ANQGSEA come from the germline V gene. Deletions cut 6 bases from V and 1 base from J, with 12 bases between. This CDR3 reads CSVQGQTNTEAFF. CDR3 sequence (DNA): TGCAGCGTCCAGGGCCAGACGAACACTGAAGCTTTCTTT.

V is TRBV10-2 and J is TRBJ1-6, with D hard to call. The V gene lost 6 bases and the J gene lost 5 bases, with 14 bases spanning the gap. The CDR3 length is 15 residues. Germline CDR1 WSHSY, CDR2 SAAADI. CDR3 sequence reads: CASSPLLSDNSPLHF. The CDR3 nucleotides are TGCGCCAGCAGCCCACTGCTTTCCGATAATTCACCCCTCCACTTT.

The chain is built from TRBV6-5 and TRBJ1-1; tentative D call: TRBD1 (5 bases). Trimming cost V 6 bases and J 4 bases, with 9 bases left between them. Per germline, CDR1 MNHEY and CDR2 SVGAGI. The CDR3 has 12 amino acids. The DNA for the CDR3 is TGTGCCAGCAGGGGGGGGTCCACTGAAGCTTTCTTT. Translating gives CASRGGSTEAFF.

The chain carries TRBV3-1 (or the pseudogene TRBV3-2) and TRBJ1-3; a weak D match, TRBD1 (5 bases). V lost 0 bases and J lost 3, with 21 bases in between. The CDR3 totals 19 residues. The germline V gene encodes CDR1 LGHDT and CDR2 YNNKEL (reference sequence). The CDR3 here is CASSQEEWALTANGNTIYF. CDR3 DNA sequence: TGTGCCAGCAGCCAAGAAGAATGGGCCCTGACAGCAAATGGAAACACCATATATTTT.

J is TRBJ2-7 and V is TRBV6-5; D possibly corresponds to TRBD2 (6 bases). This CDR3 is built from 12 residues. Per germline, CDR1 MNHEY and CDR2 SVGAGI. Trimming removed 5 bases at V and 6 bases at J, with 11 bases between. The CDR3 DNA is TGTGCCAGCAGTCAGGTCGGGGGCGAGCAGTACTTC. Protein product: CASSQVGGEQYF.

V usage is TRBV2 and J usage is TRBJ1-5; the D is unclear. Per germline, CDR1 SNHLY and CDR2 FYNNEI. Between the trimmed V and J ends, which lost 6 bases and 1 base, there was a span of 13 bases. The CDR3 length is 15 residues. The CDR3 sequence is CASRPGSSSNQPQHF. As DNA, the CDR3 is TGTGCCAGCAGACCGGGGAGCTCCAGCAATCAGCCCCAGCATTTT.

The genes are TRBV20-1 and TRBJ2-7, with 7 bases fitting TRBD2. V was clipped by 3 bases and J by 4 bases; unmatched bases: 12. The CDR3 consists of 15 residues. CDR1 is DFQATT, CDR2 SNEGSKA, per germline (reference sequence). The DNA of the CDR3 is TGCAGTGCTAGTAGAATGGCGGGGGTACGGTACGAGCAGTACTTC. Protein: CSASRMAGVRYEQYF.

This chain uses TRBV19 with TRBJ2-7; the match to TRBD1 covers 7 bases. The CDR3 has 16 amino acids. Germline loops: CDR1 LNHDA, CDR2 SQIVND (reference sequence). V dropped 5 bases and J dropped 8; count of bases not matched to a gene: 18. Here the CDR3 reads CASSERPDRLLVKQYF. For the CDR3, the DNA is TGTGCCAGTAGTGAACGACCGGACAGGCTACTAGTTAAGCAGTACTTC.

V gene TRBV11-1 combines with J gene TRBJ1-2; D is possibly TRBD1 (6 bases). Looked up from germline, CDR1 is SGHAT and CDR2 is FQDESV (reference sequence). V was trimmed by 5 bases and J by 8 bases, leaving 15 bases between them. The CDR3 sequence is 13 residues long. The CDR3 region is CASSPTSGDGYTF. DNA of the CDR3: TGTGCCAGCAGCCCGACCTCAGGGGACGGCTACACCTTC.

The chain uses TRBV7-3 and TRBJ2-2, with 7 positions matching TRBD1. Germline V CDR1 and CDR2: SGHTA, FQGTGA. The CDR3 totals 14 residues. The V and J ends lost 5 bases and 1 base, in that order; junction bases with no gene match: 1. The CDR3 reads CASSRQGNTGELFF. The CDR3 DNA follows: TGTGCCAGCAGCAGACAGGGGAACACCGGGGAGCTGTTTTTT. Using reference TRBV7-3 and TRBJ2-2 for the parts outside the CDR3, the full variable domain is GAGVSQTPSNKVTEKGKYVELRCDPISGHTALYWYRQSLGQGPEFLIYFQGTGAADDSGLPNDRFFAVRPEGSVSTLKIQRTERGDSAVYLCASSRQGNTGELFFGEGSRLTVL.

The gene calls are TRBV6-4 and TRBJ2-3, with 16 positions matching TRBD2. The CDR3 contains 16 residues. Germline V lookup: CDR1 MRHNA, CDR2 SNTAGT. The V and J ends lost 6 bases and 4 bases, in that order; junction bases with no gene match: 4. The CDR3 loop reads CASSPGLAGGPDTQYF. Written as DNA, the CDR3 is TGTGCCAGCAGCCCGGGACTAGCGGGAGGGCCAGATACGCAGTATTTT.

The chain is built from TRBV7-2 and TRBJ1-2; possible D gene TRBD1, 5 bases. The CDR3 sequence is 13 residues long. Germline assignment: CDR1 SGHTA and CDR2 FQGNSA. With 4 bases removed from V and 1 base from J, the gap between germline ends came to 7 bases. The CDR3 reads CASSSGINYGYTF. CDR3 nucleotide sequence: TGTGCCAGCAGCTCAGGGATTAACTATGGCTACACCTTC.

This rearrangement joins TRBV7-2 to TRBJ1-2; 12 bases are a match to TRBD1. Unmatched junction bases numbered 11, after V lost 5 bases and J lost 7 bases. The CDR3 spans 16 residues. Germline CDR1 and CDR2: SGHTA and FQGNSA. This CDR3 reads CASSPRGGQGASGYTF. The CDR3 nucleotides are TGTGCCAGCAGCCCCCGAGGGGGACAGGGGGCAAGTGGCTACACCTTC.

This clone was observed a few times. This sequence joins TRBV4-2 and TRBJ1-1; TRBD1 might be the D (6 bases). Trimming cost V 1 base and J 4 bases, with 16 bases left between them. Germline V CDR1 and CDR2: LGHNA, YNFKEQ. The CDR3 totals 16 residues. The CDR3 nucleotides are TGTGCCAGCAGCCAAGTTGGTTGGGGGGCCGGCACTGAAGCTTTCTTT. Protein: CASSQVGWGAGTEAFF.